Sequencing of this T cell receptor (beta chain) was carried out in a study of blood T cell repertoires in COVID-19. The table lists this clone with a few counts. The protocol was immunoSEQ multiplex PCR, while the TCRdb copy is restricted to in-frame clones and leaves out a portion. The table has 300,000 to 400,000 clones, about 90% seen once. This receptor was obtained from a woman in her sixties or seventies with COVID-19, enrolled during active disease. The specimen was peripheral blood.

The CDR3 nucleotides read TGTGCCAGCAGTCGTACAGGGTTACGGAATTCACCCCTCCACTTT. It specifies CASSRTGLRNSPLHF. The chain couples TRBV28 to TRBJ1-6; D might be TRBD1 (6 bases). Trimming removed 5 bases at V and 7 bases at J, with 15 bases between. The CDR3 is made up of 15 amino acids. Germline CDR1 is MDHEN and CDR2 is SYDVKM.